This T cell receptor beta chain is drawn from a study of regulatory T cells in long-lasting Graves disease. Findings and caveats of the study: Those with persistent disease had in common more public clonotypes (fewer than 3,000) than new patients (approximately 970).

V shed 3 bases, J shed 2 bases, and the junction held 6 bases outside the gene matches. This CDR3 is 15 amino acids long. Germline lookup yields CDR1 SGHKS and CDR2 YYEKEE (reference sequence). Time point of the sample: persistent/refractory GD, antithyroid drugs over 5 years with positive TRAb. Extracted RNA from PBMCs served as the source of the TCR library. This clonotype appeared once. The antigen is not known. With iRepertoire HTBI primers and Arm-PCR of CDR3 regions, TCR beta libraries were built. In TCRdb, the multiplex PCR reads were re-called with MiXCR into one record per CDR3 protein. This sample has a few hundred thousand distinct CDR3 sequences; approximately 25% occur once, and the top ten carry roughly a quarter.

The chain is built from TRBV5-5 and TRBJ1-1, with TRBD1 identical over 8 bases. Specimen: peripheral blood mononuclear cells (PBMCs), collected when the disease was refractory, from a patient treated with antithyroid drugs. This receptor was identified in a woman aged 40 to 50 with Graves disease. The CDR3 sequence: CASSSHQGANTEAFF. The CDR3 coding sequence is TGTGCCAGCAGCTCCCACCAGGGGGCAAACACTGAAGCTTTCTTT.